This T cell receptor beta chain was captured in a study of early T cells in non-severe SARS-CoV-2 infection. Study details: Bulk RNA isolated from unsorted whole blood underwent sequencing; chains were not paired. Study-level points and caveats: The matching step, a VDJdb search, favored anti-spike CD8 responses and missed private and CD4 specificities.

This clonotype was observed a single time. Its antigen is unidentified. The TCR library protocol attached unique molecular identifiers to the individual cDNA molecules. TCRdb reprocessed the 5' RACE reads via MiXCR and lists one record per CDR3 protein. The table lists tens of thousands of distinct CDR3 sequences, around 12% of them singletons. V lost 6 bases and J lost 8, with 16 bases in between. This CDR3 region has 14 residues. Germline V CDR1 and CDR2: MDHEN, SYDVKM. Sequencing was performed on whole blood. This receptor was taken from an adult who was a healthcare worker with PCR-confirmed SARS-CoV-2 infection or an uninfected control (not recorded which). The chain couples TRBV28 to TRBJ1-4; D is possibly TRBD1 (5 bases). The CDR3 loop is CASSPEPGREKLFF. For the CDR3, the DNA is TGTGCCAGCAGCCCGGAACCGGGACGGGAAAAACTGTTTTTT. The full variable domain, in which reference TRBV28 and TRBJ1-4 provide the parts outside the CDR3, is DVKVTQSSRYLVKRTGEKVFLECVQDMDHENMFWYRQDPGLGLRLIYFSYDVKMKEKGDIPEGYSVSREKKERFSLILESASTNQTSMYLCASSPEPGREKLFFGSGTQLSVL.